This T cell receptor beta chain was identified during a study of blood T cell repertoires in COVID-19. The CDR3 sequence is 14 residues long. Germline loops: CDR1 MNHEY, CDR2 SVGAGI. Trimming left V 2 bases short and J 3 bases short, with 10 bases between. This clone appeared once. The repertoire was sequenced with immunoSEQ multiplex PCR; TCRdb's copy has only in-frame clones and lacks some. In the table there are 160,000 or so clones, roughly nine tenths of which are singletons. The sequenced sample was peripheral blood. V gene TRBV6-5 combines with J gene TRBJ1-2; D ambiguous. The origin of this receptor is a man aged 55 to 70 with acute or convalescent COVID-19. The CDR3, as DNA: TGTGCCAGCAGTTACAGCCTTACCCACTATGGCTACACCTTC. This gives the protein CASSYSLTHYGYTF.